This TCR beta chain came from a study of patients and donors after allogeneic stem cell transplantation. TCRdb reanalysed the RT-PCR reads using MiXCR and keeps one entry per CDR3 protein. This sample has roughly 960,000 distinct CDR3 sequences, with approximately 18% found just once. This clonotype showed up just a few times. Trimming removed 0 bases at V and 5 bases at J, with 8 bases between. Germline V gives CDR1 SSHAT, CDR2 FNYEAQ (reference sequence). The CDR3 has 13 residues. The sequence came from a human donor who was either an allogeneic HSCT recipient or a stem cell or donor lymphocyte infusion donor (not recorded which). It is not recorded whose cells these are; they may come from a transplant donor. The source material was blood, either unsorted or a sorted T cell fraction (not recorded which). This chain links TRBV7-7 with TRBJ2-7, with unresolved D. For the CDR3, the DNA is TGTGCCAGCAGCTTAGCTAAGGGTAACGAGCAGTACTTC. Amino acid sequence: CASSLAKGNEQYF.